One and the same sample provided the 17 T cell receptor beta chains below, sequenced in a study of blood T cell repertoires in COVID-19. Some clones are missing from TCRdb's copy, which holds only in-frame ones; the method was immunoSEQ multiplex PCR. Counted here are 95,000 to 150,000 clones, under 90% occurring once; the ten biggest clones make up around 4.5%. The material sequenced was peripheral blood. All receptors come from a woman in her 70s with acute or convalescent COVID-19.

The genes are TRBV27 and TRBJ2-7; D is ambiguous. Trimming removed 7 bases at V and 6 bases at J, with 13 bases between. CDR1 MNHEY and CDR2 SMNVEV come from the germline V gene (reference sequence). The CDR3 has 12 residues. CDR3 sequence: CASTSPTREQYF. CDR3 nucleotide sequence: TGTGCCAGCACCTCCCCCACTCGCGAGCAGTACTTC.

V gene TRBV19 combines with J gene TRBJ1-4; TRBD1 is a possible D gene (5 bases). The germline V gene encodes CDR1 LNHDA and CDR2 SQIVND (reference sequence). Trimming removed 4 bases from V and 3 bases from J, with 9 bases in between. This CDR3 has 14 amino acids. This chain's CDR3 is CASSTDRSNEKLFF. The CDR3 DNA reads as TGTGCCAGTAGTACCGACAGATCTAATGAAAAACTGTTTTTT.

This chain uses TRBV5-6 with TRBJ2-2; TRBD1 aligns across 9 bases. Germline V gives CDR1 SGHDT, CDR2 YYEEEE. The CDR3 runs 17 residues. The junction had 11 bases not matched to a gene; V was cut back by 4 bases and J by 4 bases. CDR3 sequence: CASSLSVRDRVTGELFF. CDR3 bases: TGTGCCAGCAGCCTCTCAGTTAGGGACAGGGTCACCGGGGAGCTGTTTTTT.

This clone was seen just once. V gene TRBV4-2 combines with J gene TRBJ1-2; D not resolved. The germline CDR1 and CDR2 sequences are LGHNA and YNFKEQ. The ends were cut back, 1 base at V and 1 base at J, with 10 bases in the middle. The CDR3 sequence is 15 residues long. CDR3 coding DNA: TGTGCCAGCAGCCAAGGCGCTGGAGATAACTATGGCTACACCTTC. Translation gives CASSQGAGDNYGYTF.

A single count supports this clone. In nucleotides, the CDR3 is TGTGCCACCAGTGGATTATCGAGGGAGCAGTTCTTC. Translated, it gives CATSGLSREQFF. The genes are TRBV24-1 and TRBJ2-1; unclear D gene. From germline, CDR1 is KGHDR and CDR2 SFDVKD. This CDR3 has 12 residues. Trimming pared 5 bases from V and 10 bases from J, leaving 11 bases between.

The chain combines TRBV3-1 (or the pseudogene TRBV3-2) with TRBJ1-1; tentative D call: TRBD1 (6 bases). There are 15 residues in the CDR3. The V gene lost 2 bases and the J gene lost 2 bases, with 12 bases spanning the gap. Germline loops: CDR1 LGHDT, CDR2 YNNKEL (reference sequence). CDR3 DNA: TGTGCCAGCAGCCAACAGGGGCGGATAAACACTGAAGCTTTCTTT. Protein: CASSQQGRINTEAFF.

The CDR3 sequence: CASSFGNGYTF. CDR3 nucleotide sequence: TGTGCCAGCAGTTTCGGGAATGGCTACACCTTC. The J gene is TRBJ1-2, the V gene TRBV12-3 or TRBV12-4; the D is unclear. The CDR3 contains 11 residues. Trimming took off 3 bases at V and 6 bases at J, with 5 bases between the two ends.

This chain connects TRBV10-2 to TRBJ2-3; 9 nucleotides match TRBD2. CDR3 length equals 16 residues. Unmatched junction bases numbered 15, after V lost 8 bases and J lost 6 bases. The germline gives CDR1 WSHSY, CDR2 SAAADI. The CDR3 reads CASRAGWRGGLDTQYF. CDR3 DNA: TGCGCCAGCCGCGCAGGGTGGCGGGGGGGCTTGGATACGCAGTATTTT.

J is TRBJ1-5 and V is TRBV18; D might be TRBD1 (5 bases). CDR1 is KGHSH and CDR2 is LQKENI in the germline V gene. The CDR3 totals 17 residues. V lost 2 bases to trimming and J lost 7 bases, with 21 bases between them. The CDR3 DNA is TGTGCCAGCTCACCATCAAAAGACGGGGGTCGGGGACAGCCCCAGCATTTT. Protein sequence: CASSPSKDGGRGQPQHF.

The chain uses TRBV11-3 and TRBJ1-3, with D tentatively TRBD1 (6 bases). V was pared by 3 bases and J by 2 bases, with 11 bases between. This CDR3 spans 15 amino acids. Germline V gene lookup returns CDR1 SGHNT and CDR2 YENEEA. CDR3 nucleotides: TGTGCCAGCAGCTTCCTACAGGGTGCTGGAAACACCATATATTTT. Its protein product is CASSFLQGAGNTIYF.

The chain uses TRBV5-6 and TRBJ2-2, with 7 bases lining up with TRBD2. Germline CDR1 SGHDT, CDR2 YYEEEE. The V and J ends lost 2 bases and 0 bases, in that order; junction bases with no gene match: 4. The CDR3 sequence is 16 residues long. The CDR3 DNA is TGTGCCAGCAGCTTTGGGAGGGGTGCGAACACCGGGGAGCTGTTTTTT. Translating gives CASSFGRGANTGELFF.

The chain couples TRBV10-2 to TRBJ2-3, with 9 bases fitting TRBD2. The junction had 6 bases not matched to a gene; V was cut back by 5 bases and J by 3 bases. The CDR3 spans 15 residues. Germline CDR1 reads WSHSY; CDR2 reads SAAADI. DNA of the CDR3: TGCGCCAGCAGTTCGGCGGGGGGGCTAACAGATACGCAGTATTTT. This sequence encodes CASSSAGGLTDTQYF.

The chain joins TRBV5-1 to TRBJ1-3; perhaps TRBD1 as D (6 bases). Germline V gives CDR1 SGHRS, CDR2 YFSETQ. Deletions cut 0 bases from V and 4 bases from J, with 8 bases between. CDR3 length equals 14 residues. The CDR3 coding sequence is TGCGCCAGCAGCTTGGAAGGGACAGGAAACACCATATATTTT. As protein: CASSLEGTGNTIYF.

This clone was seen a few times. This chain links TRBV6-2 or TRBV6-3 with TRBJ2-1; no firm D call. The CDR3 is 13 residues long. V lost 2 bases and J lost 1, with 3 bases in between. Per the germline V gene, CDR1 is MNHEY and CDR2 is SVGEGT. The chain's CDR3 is CASSYESYNEQFF. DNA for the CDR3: TGTGCCAGCAGTTACGAGTCCTACAATGAGCAGTTCTTC.

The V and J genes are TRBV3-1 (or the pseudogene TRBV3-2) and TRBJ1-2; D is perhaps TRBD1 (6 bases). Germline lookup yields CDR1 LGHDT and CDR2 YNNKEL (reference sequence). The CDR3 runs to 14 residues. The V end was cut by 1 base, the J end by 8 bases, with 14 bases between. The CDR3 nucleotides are TGTGCCAGCAGCCAAGCGCGGGGGCGCGGGGGCTACACCTTC. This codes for CASSQARGRGGYTF.

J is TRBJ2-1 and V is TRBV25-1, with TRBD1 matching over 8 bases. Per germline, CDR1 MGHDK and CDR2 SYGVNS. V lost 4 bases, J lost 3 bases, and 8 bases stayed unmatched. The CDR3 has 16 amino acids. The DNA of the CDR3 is TGTGCCAGCAGTGCCTCAGGGGGCCTTTACTACAATGAGCAGTTCTTC. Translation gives CASSASGGLYYNEQFF. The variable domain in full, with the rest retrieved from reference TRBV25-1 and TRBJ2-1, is EADIYQTPRYLVIGTGKKITLECSQTMGHDKMYWYQQDPGMELHLIHYSYGVNSTEKGDLSSESTVSRIRTEHFPLTLESARPSHTSQYLCASSASGGLYYNEQFFGPGTRLTVL.

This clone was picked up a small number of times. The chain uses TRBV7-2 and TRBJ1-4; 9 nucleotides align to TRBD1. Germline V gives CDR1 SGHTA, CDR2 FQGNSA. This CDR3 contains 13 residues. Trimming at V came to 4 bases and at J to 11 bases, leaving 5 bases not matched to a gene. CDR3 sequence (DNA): TGTGCCAGCAGCTACACAGGGGGCGCGAAACTGTTTTTT. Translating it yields CASSYTGGAKLFF.